The clone carrying this T cell receptor (beta chain) has a handful of counts. TCRdb itself ran the 5' RACE reads through MiXCR, one entry per CDR3 protein. The sample consists of a few hundred thousand distinct CDR3 sequences, roughly 8.7% of them appearing once. The sample comes from a study of identical twins. The germline gives CDR1 SNHLY, CDR2 FYNNEI. The V and J ends lost 1 base and 2 bases respectively, with 5 bases between them. The length of the CDR3 is 13 residues. Separately, the same data were catalogued under a study of yellow fever vaccine responses in identical twins.

The chain recombines TRBV2 with TRBJ2-5; D unclear. Material for sequencing was CD8+ T cells sorted from blood. This sequence was found in a young woman in good health. In nucleotides, the CDR3 is TGTGCCAGCAGTGAAGAGATACAAGAGACCCAGTACTTC. Protein: CASSEEIQETQYF.